The 22 T cell receptor beta chains below come from one sample, sequenced in a study of cytomegalovirus exposure and HLA in healthy donors. The study ran its PCR with 60 Vbeta and 13 Jbeta primers. The table came from immunoSEQ multiplex PCR; TCRdb's copy has only in-frame clones and leaves some out. The profile shows under 130,000 clones, roughly three quarters of them singletons. Sequences were obtained from PBMCs. These receptors were taken from a middle-aged man in good health and CMV-seronegative.

V is TRBV4-3 and J is TRBJ2-3, with 15 bases that match TRBD2. The CDR3 runs to 18 residues. J gave up 4 bases and V 3 bases, and 8 bases lay outside the gene matches. Germline V lookup: CDR1 LGHNA, CDR2 YSLEER. This CDR3 is CASSHDAGTSGGSDTQYF. In DNA form, the CDR3 reads TGCGCCAGCAGCCATGACGCCGGGACTAGCGGGGGGTCAGATACGCAGTATTTT.

In this sample, this clone turned up once. The chain is built from TRBV6-5 and TRBJ2-7, with D unclear. The ends were cut back, 0 bases at V and 9 bases at J, with 15 bases in the middle. Germline assignment: CDR1 MNHEY and CDR2 SVGAGI. The CDR3 totals 14 residues. CDR3 nucleotides: TGTGCCAGCAGTTACTCAGCAGGTTCGGAAGGGCAGTACTTC. Translated: CASSYSAGSEGQYF.

The chain links TRBV19 to TRBJ2-2, with 7 bases lining up with TRBD2. The germline CDR1 and CDR2 sequences are LNHDA and SQIVND (reference sequence). The ends lost 7 bases at V and 0 bases at J; junction bases unmatched: 8. This CDR3 spans 16 amino acids. CDR3 nucleotide sequence: TGTGCCAGTACCTCGGCCGGGGGGACGAACACCGGGGAGCTGTTTTTT. As protein: CASTSAGGTNTGELFF. Variable domain in full (rest from reference TRBV19 and TRBJ2-2): DGGITQSPKYLFRKEGQNVTLSCEQNLNHDAMYWYRQDPGQGLRLIYYSQIVNDFQKGDIAEGYSVSREKKESFPLTVTSAQKNPTAFYLCASTSAGGTNTGELFFGEGSRLTVL.

This chain connects TRBV27 to TRBJ2-7, with 7 nucleotides matching TRBD1. Germline CDR1 MNHEY, CDR2 SMNVEV (reference sequence). The CDR3 totals 13 residues. After removal of 8 bases from V and 0 bases from J, the junction contained 4 bases not matched to a gene. In DNA, the CDR3 is TGTGCCAGCTCCGGGACAGTCTCCTACGAGCAGTACTTC. Protein product: CASSGTVSYEQYF.

The chain has TRBV6-1 and TRBJ2-5, with 10 bases aligning to TRBD2. Germline CDR1 MNHNS, CDR2 SASEGT. The CDR3 runs 16 residues. Trimming took 0 bases from V and 5 from J; bases not matched to a gene: 6. The CDR3 sequence: CASSEAGAGGRETQYF. The CDR3, as DNA: TGTGCCAGCAGTGAAGCAGGAGCGGGGGGGCGTGAGACCCAGTACTTC.

This clone was counted once. The chain combines TRBV6-1 with TRBJ2-7; weak D call: TRBD1 (5 bases). This CDR3 is 15 amino acids long. Germline V gene sequence: CDR1 MNHNS, CDR2 SASEGT. V gave up 6 bases and J gave up 0 bases, with 15 bases separating them. CDR3 sequence: CASSELSRASYEQYF. In nucleotides, the CDR3 is TGTGCCAGCAGCGAGTTATCCAGGGCCTCCTACGAGCAGTACTTC.

This clone was observed a handful of times. The J gene is TRBJ1-4, the V gene TRBV19; D ambiguous. The V end lost 7 bases, the J end lost 0 bases, and 9 bases lay between the germline ends. The V gene's germline CDR1 is LNHDA and CDR2 SQIVND (reference sequence). CDR3 length equals 14 residues. Here the CDR3 DNA reads TGTGCCAGTACCTCCAGTGCAACTAATGAAAAACTGTTTTTT. The encoded protein is CASTSSATNEKLFF.

The gene calls are TRBV21-1 and TRBJ2-1; the table calls TRBD2, which could not be checked here. TRBV21-1 is given as a pseudogene. The CDR3 runs to 15 residues. CDR3: CASSKSGEAYNEQFF. As DNA, the CDR3 is TGTGCCAGCAGCAAGTCTGGGGAGGCCTACAATGAGCAGTTCTTC.

The chain recombines TRBV6-1 with TRBJ2-7; 11 nucleotides match TRBD1. V shed 2 bases and J 2 bases; nucleotides not matched to a gene: 2. The CDR3 is 15 amino acids. Germline V gene lookup returns CDR1 MNHNS and CDR2 SASEGT. CDR3 region: CASSERTGGTYEQYF. In DNA, the CDR3 is TGTGCCAGCAGTGAACGGACAGGGGGCACCTACGAGCAGTACTTC.

The rearrangement uses TRBV6-5 and TRBJ2-5; TRBD1 aligns across 7 bases. After removal of 0 bases from V and 4 bases from J, the junction contained 5 bases not matched to a gene. CDR1 MNHEY and CDR2 SVGAGI come from the germline V gene. This CDR3 has 15 residues. For the CDR3, the DNA is TGTGCCAGCAGTTACTCACAGGGGCCGGCAGAGACCCAGTACTTC. It is translated as CASSYSQGPAETQYF.

The sample holds a few counts of this clone. The rearrangement joins TRBV2 to TRBJ1-6; 9 bases agree with TRBD1. After removal of 7 bases from V and 10 bases from J, the junction contained 11 bases not matched to a gene. This CDR3 contains 15 residues. CDR1 and CDR2 from the germline V gene are SNHLY and FYNNEI. The CDR3 region is CASNTGQGNGSPLHF. CDR3 coding DNA: TGTGCCAGCAACACGGGACAGGGAAACGGCTCACCCCTCCACTTT.

In DNA, the CDR3 is TGTGCCAGCAGCCGTTCAGGGGCTGGAGCCACTGAAGCTTTCTTT. It is translated as CASSRSGAGATEAFF. V gene TRBV7-9 combines with J gene TRBJ1-1; perhaps TRBD1 as D (6 bases). The CDR3 contains 15 residues. Germline CDR1 and CDR2: SEHNR and FQNEAQ (reference sequence). Between the trimmed V and J ends, which lost 5 bases and 4 bases, there was a span of 17 bases.

This clone was detected once. The rearrangement links TRBV5-4 to TRBJ1-5; the D gene is possibly TRBD1 (6 bases). Germline values: CDR1 SGHNT, CDR2 YYREEE (reference sequence). The CDR3 totals 14 residues. Trimming pared 5 bases from V and 6 bases from J, leaving 15 bases between. The CDR3: CASRHVQGSQPQHF. CDR3 in DNA: TGTGCCAGCAGACACGTACAGGGCAGTCAGCCCCAGCATTTT.

This clone was detected only a few times. The rearrangement joins TRBV29-1 to TRBJ2-1; 12 positions match TRBD2. CDR3 length equals 15 residues. Germline CDR1 is SQVTM and CDR2 is ANQGSEA. Written as DNA, the CDR3 is TGCAGAGATACCCAGGGGCTAGCGGGAGGGTGGGGGCAGTTCTTC. Its protein product is CRDTQGLAGGWGQFF.

The rearrangement uses TRBV19 and TRBJ1-1; D might be TRBD1 (5 bases). Trimming took off 2 bases at V and 5 bases at J, with 21 bases between the two ends. The CDR3 has 17 amino acids. Germline assignment: CDR1 LNHDA and CDR2 SQIVND (reference sequence). CDR3 protein: CASSITFMVGQRTEAFF. The CDR3 nucleotides are TGTGCCAGTAGTATAACTTTCATGGTGGGGCAAAGGACTGAAGCTTTCTTT.

The V and J genes are TRBV5-6 and TRBJ2-7; 9 bases map to TRBD1. J gave up 4 bases and V 1 base, and 6 bases lay outside the gene matches. The germline CDR1 and CDR2 sequences are SGHDT and YYEEEE. The CDR3 spans 15 residues. CDR3 protein: CASSLPQGARYEQYF. CDR3 DNA: TGTGCCAGCAGCTTGCCACAGGGGGCCAGGTACGAGCAGTACTTC.

The chain links TRBV5-1 to TRBJ2-2; TRBD1 aligns across 8 bases. Trimming took 5 bases from V and 0 from J; bases not matched to a gene: 0. The CDR3 is 14 amino acids. Germline CDR1 and CDR2: SGHRS and YFSETQ. CDR3 amino acids: CASRGQANTGELFF. CDR3 nucleotides: TGCGCCAGCAGGGGACAGGCGAACACCGGGGAGCTGTTTTTT.

This sequence joins TRBV5-1 and TRBJ2-1, with TRBD1 identical over 11 bases. This CDR3 comprises 15 residues. The V segment lost 5 bases and the J segment 4 bases; nucleotides outside the gene matches: 5. From germline, CDR1 is SGHRS and CDR2 YFSETQ. The DNA of the CDR3 is TGCGCCAGCAGTTCCGGGACAGGGGGATACAATGAGCAGTTCTTC. Amino acid sequence: CASSSGTGGYNEQFF.

This chain connects TRBV28 to TRBJ2-1; D possibly corresponds to TRBD1 (5 bases). The CDR3 sequence is 15 residues long. In germline, CDR1 is MDHEN, CDR2 SYDVKM. The ends were cut back, 3 bases at V and 2 bases at J, with 11 bases in the middle. CDR3 sequence: CASSFGDSTYNEQFF. As DNA, the CDR3 is TGTGCCAGCAGTTTTGGTGACAGTACCTACAATGAGCAGTTCTTC.

The V call is TRBV7-3, the J call TRBJ2-1; weak D call: TRBD1 (6 bases). Trimming left V 7 bases short and J 3 bases short, with 16 bases between. Germline assignment: CDR1 SGHTA and CDR2 FQGTGA. This CDR3 region has 15 residues. The CDR3 loop reads CASIPRGQFYNEQFF. Written as DNA, the CDR3 is TGTGCCAGCATCCCGAGGGGACAATTCTACAATGAGCAGTTCTTC. The full variable domain, its missing parts supplied by reference TRBV7-3 and TRBJ2-1, is GAGVSQTPSNKVTEKGKYVELRCDPISGHTALYWYRQSLGQGPEFLIYFQGTGAADDSGLPNDRFFAVRPEGSVSTLKIQRTERGDSAVYLCASIPRGQFYNEQFFGPGTRLTVL.

This chain links TRBV9 with TRBJ2-3; TRBD2 matches at 9 bases. Germline trimming cut 1 base from V and 5 bases from J; bases unmatched to any gene: 8. The CDR3 runs 16 residues. Germline CDR1 reads SGDLS; CDR2 reads YYNGEE. CDR3 in DNA: TGTGCCAGCAGCGTAATAGCGGGAGAATTATTAGATACGCAGTATTTT. Translating it yields CASSVIAGELLDTQYF.

Note on this clone: A junction end diverges from the germline sequence, so it may reflect a read error. V usage is TRBV7-9 and J usage is TRBJ2-5, with D possibly matching TRBD1 (6 bases). CDR3 size: 17 residues. Germline values: CDR1 SEHNR, CDR2 FQNEAQ (reference sequence). Written as DNA, the CDR3 is TGTTCCAGCAGCTTATCACTGAGCCAACAGGGTCAAGAGACCCAGTACTTC. It yields the protein CSSSLSLSQQGQETQYF.